Detailed here is one TCR beta chain. The germline gene is not matched at one end of the junction; a read error may be the cause. This table comes from immunoSEQ multiplex PCR, and its TCRdb copy is limited to in-frame clones, with some not included. The sample has about 2.4 million clones, more than 90% seen once. This sample stems from a study of shared clonotypes between healthy human individuals. Germline CDR1 reads SQVTM; CDR2 reads ANQGSEA. The CDR3 length is 12 residues. Healthy HIV-negative adults with no recent acute infections or vaccinations were recruited as donors. Every contributor of samples was a Caucasian grown-up residing in Nashville, Tennessee.

The sequence was collected from a man between 18 and 35 years old in good health. Sequenced material: naive CD4+ T cells sorted from blood. Subset noted: CD45RA+ positively selected. The chain recombines TRBV29-1 with TRBJ2-3; 11 nucleotides line up with TRBD2. In DNA, the CDR3 is TGCAGCGCGACTAGCGGGACAGATGCGCAGTATTTT. Translation gives CSATSGTDAQYF.